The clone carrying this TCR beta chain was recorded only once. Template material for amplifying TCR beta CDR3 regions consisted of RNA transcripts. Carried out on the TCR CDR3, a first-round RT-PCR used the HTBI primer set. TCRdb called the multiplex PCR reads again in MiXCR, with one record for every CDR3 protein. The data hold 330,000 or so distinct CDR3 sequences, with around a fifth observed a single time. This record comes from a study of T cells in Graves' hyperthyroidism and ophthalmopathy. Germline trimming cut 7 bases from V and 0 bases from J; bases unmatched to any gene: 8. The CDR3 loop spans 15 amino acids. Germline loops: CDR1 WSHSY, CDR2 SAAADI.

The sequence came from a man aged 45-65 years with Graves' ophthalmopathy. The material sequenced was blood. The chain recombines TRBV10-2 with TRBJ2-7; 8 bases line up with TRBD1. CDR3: CASTRGQGISYEQYF. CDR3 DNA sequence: TGCGCCAGCACAAGAGGACAGGGCATCTCCTACGAGCAGTACTTC.